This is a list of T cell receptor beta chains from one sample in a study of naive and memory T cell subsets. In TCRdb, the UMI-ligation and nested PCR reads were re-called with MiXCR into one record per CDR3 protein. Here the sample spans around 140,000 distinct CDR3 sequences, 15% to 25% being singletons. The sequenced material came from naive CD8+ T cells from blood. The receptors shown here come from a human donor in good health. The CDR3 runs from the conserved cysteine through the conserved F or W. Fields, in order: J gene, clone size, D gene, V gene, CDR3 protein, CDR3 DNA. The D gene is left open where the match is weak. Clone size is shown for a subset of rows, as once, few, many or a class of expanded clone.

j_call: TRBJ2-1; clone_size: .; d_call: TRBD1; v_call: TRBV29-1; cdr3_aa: CSVQRTGELGNEQFF; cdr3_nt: TGCAGCGTCCAACGGACAGGGGAGTTAGGCAATGAGCAGTTCTTC
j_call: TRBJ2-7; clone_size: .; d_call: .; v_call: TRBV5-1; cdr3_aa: CASSMDGTYEQYF; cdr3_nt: TGCGCCAGCAGTATGGACGGAACCTACGAGCAGTACTTC
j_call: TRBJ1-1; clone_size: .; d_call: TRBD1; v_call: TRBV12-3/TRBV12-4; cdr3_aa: CASSPGGGLGEAFF; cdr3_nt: TGTGCCAGCAGCCCAGGGGGGGGGCTCGGTGAAGCTTTCTTT
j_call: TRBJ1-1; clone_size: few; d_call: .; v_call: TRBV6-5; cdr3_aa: CASSLPGGNTEAFF; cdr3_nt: TGTGCCAGCAGTTTGCCGGGGGGGAACACTGAAGCTTTCTTT
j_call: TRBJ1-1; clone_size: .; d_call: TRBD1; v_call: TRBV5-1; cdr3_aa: CASAETGMNTEAFF; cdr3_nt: TGCGCCAGCGCGGAGACAGGGATGAACACTGAAGCTTTCTTT
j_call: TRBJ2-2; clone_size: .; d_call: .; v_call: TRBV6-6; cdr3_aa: CASSYPGSGELFF; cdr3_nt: TGTGCCAGCAGTTACCCGGGCTCCGGGGAGCTGTTTTTT
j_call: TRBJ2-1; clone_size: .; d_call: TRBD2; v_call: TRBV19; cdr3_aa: CASSPLLAGNSYNEQFF; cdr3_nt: TGTGCCAGTAGCCCCCTACTAGCGGGAAACTCCTACAATGAGCAGTTCTTC
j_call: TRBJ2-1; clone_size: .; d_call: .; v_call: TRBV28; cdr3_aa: CASSLMTDYNEQFF; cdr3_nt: TGTGCCAGCAGTTTAATGACAGATTACAATGAGCAGTTCTTC
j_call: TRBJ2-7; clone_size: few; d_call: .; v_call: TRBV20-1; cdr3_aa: CSASSSALTYEQYF; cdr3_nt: TGCAGTGCTAGTTCCAGCGCACTTACCTACGAGCAGTACTTC
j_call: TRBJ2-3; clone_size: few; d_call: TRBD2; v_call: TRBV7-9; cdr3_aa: CASSSTSGGDTQYF; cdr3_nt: TGTGCCAGCAGCTCTACTAGCGGGGGAGATACGCAGTATTTT
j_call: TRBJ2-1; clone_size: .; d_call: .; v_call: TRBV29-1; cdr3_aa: CSVEDLDRSYNEQFF; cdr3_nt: TGCAGCGTTGAAGATCTTGACCGCTCCTACAATGAGCAGTTCTTC
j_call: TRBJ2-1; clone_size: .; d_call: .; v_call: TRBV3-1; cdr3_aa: CASSDTMGNEQFF; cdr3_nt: TGTGCCAGCAGCGACACAATGGGGAATGAGCAGTTCTTC
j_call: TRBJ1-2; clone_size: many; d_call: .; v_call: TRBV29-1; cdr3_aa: CSVFHFFSVENYGYTF; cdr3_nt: TGCAGCGTTTTCCACTTTTTTTCTGTGGAAAACTATGGCTACACCTTC
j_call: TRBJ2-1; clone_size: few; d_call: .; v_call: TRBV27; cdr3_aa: CASSFGGPGGEQFF; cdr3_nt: TGTGCCAGCAGTTTTGGTGGCCCAGGCGGTGAGCAGTTCTTC
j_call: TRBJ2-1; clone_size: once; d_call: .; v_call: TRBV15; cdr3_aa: CATSRDGVEQFF; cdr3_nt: TGTGCCACCAGCAGAGACGGGGTAGAGCAGTTCTTC
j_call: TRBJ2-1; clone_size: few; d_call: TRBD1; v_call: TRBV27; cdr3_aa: CASSLRGPYNEQFF; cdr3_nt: TGTGCCAGCAGTTTAAGGGGGCCCTACAATGAGCAGTTCTTC
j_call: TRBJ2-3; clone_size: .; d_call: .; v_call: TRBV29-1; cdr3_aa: CSVGPTGQFGDTQYF; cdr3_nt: TGCAGCGTTGGCCCCACCGGCCAGTTTGGGGATACGCAGTATTTT
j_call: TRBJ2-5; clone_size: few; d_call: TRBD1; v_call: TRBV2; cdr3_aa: CASSEAQGAWETQYF; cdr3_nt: TGTGCCAGCAGTGAAGCCCAGGGGGCATGGGAGACCCAGTACTTC
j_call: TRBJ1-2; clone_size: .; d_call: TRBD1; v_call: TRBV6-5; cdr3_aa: CASSPFKRQGFDGYTF; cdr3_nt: TGTGCCAGCAGTCCCTTTAAGAGACAGGGCTTCGATGGCTACACCTTC
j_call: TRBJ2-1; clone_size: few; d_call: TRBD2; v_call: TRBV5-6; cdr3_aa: CASSFGYSGFYNEQFF; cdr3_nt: TGTGCCAGCAGCTTTGGGTATAGCGGGTTCTACAATGAGCAGTTCTTC
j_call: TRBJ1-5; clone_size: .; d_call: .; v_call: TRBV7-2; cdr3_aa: CASSLAFSNQPQHF; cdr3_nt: TGTGCCAGCAGCTTAGCGTTTAGCAATCAGCCCCAGCATTTT
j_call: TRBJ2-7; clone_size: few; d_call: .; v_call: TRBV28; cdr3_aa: CASSLSQSSYEQYF; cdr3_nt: TGTGCCAGCAGTCTAAGTCAGAGCTCCTACGAGCAGTACTTC
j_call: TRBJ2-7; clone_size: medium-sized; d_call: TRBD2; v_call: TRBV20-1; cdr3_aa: CSASEVASGAYEQYF; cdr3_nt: TGCAGTGCTAGCGAAGTGGCTAGCGGCGCCTACGAGCAGTACTTC
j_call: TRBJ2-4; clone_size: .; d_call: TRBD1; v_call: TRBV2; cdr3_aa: CASSARGLAKNIQYF; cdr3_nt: TGTGCCAGCAGTGCCAGGGGGCTTGCCAAAAACATTCAGTACTTC
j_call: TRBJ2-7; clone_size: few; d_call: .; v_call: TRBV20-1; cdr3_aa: CSARGLRLATDEQYF; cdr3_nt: TGCAGTGCTAGAGGTTTGAGGCTAGCTACTGACGAGCAGTACTTC
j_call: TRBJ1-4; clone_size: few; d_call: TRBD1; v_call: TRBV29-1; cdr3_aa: CSSGTGNEKLFF; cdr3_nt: TGCAGCTCCGGGACAGGGAATGAAAAACTGTTTTTT
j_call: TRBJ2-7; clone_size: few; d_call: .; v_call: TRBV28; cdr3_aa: CASSLSVAEQYF; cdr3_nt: TGTGCCAGCAGTTTAAGTGTAGCCGAGCAGTACTTC
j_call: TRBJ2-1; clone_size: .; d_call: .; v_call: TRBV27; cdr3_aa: CASTPVRETANEQFF; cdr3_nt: TGTGCCAGCACCCCGGTCCGGGAGACTGCCAATGAGCAGTTCTTC
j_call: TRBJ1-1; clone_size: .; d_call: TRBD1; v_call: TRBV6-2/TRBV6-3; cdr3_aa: CASSYSGDRLDTEAFF; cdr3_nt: TGTGCCAGCAGTTACTCCGGGGACAGGTTGGACACTGAAGCTTTCTTT
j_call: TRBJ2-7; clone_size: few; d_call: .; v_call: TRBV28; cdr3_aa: CASSPPGGRTYEQYF; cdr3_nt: TGTGCCAGCAGCCCACCCGGGGGCAGAACATACGAGCAGTACTTC
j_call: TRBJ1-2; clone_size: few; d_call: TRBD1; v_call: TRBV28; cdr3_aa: CASSTDRAPNYGYTF; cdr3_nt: TGTGCCAGCAGCACGGACAGGGCCCCTAACTATGGCTACACCTTC
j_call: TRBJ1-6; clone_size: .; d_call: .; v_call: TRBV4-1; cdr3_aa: CASSQDRGGPLHF; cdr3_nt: TGCGCCAGCAGCCAAGATCGCGGGGGACCCCTCCACTTT
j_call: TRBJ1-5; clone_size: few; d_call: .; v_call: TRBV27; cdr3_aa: CASSLSGVGQPQHF; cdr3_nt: TGTGCCAGCAGTTTGTCAGGGGTAGGTCAGCCCCAGCATTTT
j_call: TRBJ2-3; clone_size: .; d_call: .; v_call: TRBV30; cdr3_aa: CAWSVQDYTDTQYF; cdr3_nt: TGTGCCTGGAGTGTACAGGACTACACAGATACGCAGTATTTT
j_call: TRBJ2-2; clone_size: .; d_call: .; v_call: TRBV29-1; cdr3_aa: CSVEEGQNTGELFF; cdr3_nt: TGCAGCGTTGAAGAGGGACAGAACACCGGGGAGCTGTTTTTT
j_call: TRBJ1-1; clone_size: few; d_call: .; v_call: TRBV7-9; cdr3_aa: CASSLVGESENTEAFF; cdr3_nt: TGTGCCAGCAGCTTAGTAGGGGAAAGCGAAAACACTGAAGCTTTCTTT
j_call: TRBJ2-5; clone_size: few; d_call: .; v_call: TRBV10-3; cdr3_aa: CAISELQETQYF; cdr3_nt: TGTGCCATCAGTGAACTTCAAGAGACCCAGTACTTC
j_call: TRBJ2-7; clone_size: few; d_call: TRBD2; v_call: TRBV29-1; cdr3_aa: CSVEGRGLAGGGDEQYF; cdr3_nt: TGCAGCGTTGAAGGCAGGGGACTAGCGGGAGGTGGCGACGAGCAGTACTTC
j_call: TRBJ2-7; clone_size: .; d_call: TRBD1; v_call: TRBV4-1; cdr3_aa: CASSQSGGSYEQYF; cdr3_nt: TGCGCCAGCAGCCAATCAGGGGGTTCCTACGAGCAGTACTTC
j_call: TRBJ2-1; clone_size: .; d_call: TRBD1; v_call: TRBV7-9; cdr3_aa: CASSAPGTGDFNEQFF; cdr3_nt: TGTGCCAGCAGCGCCCCCGGGACAGGGGACTTCAATGAGCAGTTCTTC
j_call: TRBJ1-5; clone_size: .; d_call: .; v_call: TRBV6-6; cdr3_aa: CASSERGGTQPQHF; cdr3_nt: TGTGCCAGCAGTGAACGGGGGGGGACTCAGCCCCAGCATTTT
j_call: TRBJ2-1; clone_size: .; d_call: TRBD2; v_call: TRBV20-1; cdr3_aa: CSAPGLANNEQFF; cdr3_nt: TGCAGTGCTCCTGGACTAGCGAACAATGAGCAGTTCTTC
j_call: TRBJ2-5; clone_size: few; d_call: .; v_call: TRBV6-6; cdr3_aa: CASSEDREYGGSPTQETQYF; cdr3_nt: TGTGCCAGCAGTGAGGACAGGGAGTATGGCGGGAGCCCAACCCAAGAGACCCAGTACTTC
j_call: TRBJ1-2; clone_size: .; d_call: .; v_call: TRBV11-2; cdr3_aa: CASSLGSRYGYTF; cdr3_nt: TGTGCCAGCAGCTTGGGGTCCCGATATGGCTACACCTTC
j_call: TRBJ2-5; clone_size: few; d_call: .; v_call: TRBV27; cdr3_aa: CASSLGTTNQETQYF; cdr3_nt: TGTGCCAGCAGTTTGGGGACAACAAATCAAGAGACCCAGTACTTC
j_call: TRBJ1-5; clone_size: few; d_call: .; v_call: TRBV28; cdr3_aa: CASSFLQRNQPQHF; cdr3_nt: TGTGCCAGCAGTTTTTTACAGAGGAATCAGCCCCAGCATTTT
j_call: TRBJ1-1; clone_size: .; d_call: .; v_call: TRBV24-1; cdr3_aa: CATSDTPGAEAFF; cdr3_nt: TGTGCCACCAGTGATACCCCAGGGGCTGAAGCTTTCTTT
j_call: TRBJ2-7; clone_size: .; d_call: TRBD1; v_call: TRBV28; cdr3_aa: CASTGTGTLSEQYF; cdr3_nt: TGTGCCAGCACCGGGACAGGGACCCTCTCCGAGCAGTACTTC
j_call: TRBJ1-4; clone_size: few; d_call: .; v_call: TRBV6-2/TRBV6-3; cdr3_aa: CASSFRTEVFF; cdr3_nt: TGTGCCAGCAGTTTTAGGACAGAGGTGTTTTTT
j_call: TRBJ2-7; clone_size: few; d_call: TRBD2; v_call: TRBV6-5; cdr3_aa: CASSPGTTYEQYF; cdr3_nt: TGTGCCAGCAGTCCCGGGACTACTTACGAGCAGTACTTC
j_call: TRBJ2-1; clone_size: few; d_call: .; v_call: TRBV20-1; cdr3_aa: CSASRADYNEQFF; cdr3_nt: TGCAGTGCTAGTCGGGCAGATTACAATGAGCAGTTCTTC